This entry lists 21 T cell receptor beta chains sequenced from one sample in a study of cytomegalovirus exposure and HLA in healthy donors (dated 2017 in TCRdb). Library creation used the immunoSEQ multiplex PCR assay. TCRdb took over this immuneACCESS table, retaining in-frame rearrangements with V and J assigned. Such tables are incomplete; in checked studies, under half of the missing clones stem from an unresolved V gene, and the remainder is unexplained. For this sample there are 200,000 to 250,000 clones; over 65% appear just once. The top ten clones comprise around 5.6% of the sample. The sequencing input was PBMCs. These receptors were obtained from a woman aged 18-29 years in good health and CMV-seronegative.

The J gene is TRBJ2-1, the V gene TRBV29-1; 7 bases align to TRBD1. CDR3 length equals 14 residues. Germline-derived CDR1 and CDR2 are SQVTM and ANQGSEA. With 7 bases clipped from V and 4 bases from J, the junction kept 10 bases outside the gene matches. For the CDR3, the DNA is TGCAGCGCTAGGGGGCACAATCGATACAATGAGCAGTTCTTC. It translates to CSARGHNRYNEQFF.

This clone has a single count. CDR3 region: CAWSPGGTEAFF. The CDR3 DNA is TGTGCCTGGAGTCCTGGGGGCACTGAAGCTTTCTTT. The rearrangement uses TRBV30 and TRBJ1-1; possibly TRBD1 for D (5 bases). This CDR3 has 12 amino acids. Trimming left V 2 bases short and J 4 bases short, with 8 bases between. The germline V gene encodes CDR1 GTSNPN and CDR2 SVGIG (reference sequence).

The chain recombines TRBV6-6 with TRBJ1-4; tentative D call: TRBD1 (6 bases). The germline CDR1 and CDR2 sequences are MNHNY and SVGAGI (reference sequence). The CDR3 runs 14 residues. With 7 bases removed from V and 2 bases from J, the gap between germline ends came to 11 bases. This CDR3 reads CASTPDSTNEKLFF. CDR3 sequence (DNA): TGTGCCAGCACCCCGGACAGCACTAATGAAAAACTGTTTTTT.

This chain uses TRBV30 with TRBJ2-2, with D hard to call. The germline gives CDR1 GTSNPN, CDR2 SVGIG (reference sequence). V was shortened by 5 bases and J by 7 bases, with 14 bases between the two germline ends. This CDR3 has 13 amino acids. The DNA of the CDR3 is TGTGCCTGGTCCGTCCAGGTTAACGGGGAGCTGTTTTTT. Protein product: CAWSVQVNGELFF.

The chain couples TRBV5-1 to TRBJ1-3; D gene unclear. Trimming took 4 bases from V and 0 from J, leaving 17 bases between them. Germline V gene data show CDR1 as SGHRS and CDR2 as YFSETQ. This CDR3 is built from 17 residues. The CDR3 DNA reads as TGCGCCAGCAGCCCGGCGGCGACCGGGAGCTCTGGAAACACCATATATTTT. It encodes CASSPAATGSSGNTIYF.

CDR3 DNA: TGTGCCAGCAGTCGAATTCCGGGACTACCTTACAATGAGCAGTTCTTC. This sequence encodes CASSRIPGLPYNEQFF. The chain uses TRBV7-3 and TRBJ2-1, with TRBD2 matching 7 bases. The CDR3 is 16 residues long. Losses at the gene ends were 6 bases for V and 4 bases for J; bases not matched to a gene: 12. CDR1 is SGHTA, CDR2 FQGTGA, per germline.

CDR3: CASSLAGGYNEQFF. As DNA, the CDR3 is TGTGCCAGCAGCTTAGCGGGGGGCTACAATGAGCAGTTCTTC. This chain connects TRBV11-2 to TRBJ2-1; 7 bases align to TRBD2. Germline V gives CDR1 SGHAT, CDR2 FQNNGV. The CDR3 contains 14 residues. Trimming cost V 1 base and J 3 bases; bases outside gene matches: 0. The full variable domain, rest sourced from reference TRBV11-2 and TRBJ2-1, is EAGVAQSPRYKIIEKRQSVAFWCNPISGHATLYWYQQILGQGPKLLIQFQNNGVVDDSQLPKDRFSAERLKGVDSTLKIQPAKLEDSAVYLCASSLAGGYNEQFFGPGTRLTVL.

In DNA form, the CDR3 reads TGTGCCAGCAGCCCTAGTCAAACGCAACAAGAGACCCAGTACTTC. This gives the protein CASSPSQTQQETQYF. V and J are TRBV4-2 and TRBJ2-5; D is uncertain. CDR1 is LGHNA and CDR2 is YNFKEQ in the germline V gene. CDR3 length equals 15 residues. Between the trimmed V and J ends, which lost 4 bases and 2 bases, there was a span of 14 bases.

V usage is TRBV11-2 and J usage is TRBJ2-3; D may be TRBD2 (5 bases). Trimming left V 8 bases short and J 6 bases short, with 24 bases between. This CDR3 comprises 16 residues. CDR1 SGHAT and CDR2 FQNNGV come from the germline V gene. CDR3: CASQTAQFRREDTQYF. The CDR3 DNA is TGTGCCAGCCAAACCGCTCAGTTCCGTAGGGAGGATACGCAGTATTTT.

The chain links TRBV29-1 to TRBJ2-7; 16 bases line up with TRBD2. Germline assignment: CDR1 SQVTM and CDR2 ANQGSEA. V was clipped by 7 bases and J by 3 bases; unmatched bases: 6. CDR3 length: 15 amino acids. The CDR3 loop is CSARGLAGGLYEQYF. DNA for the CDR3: TGCAGCGCCCGGGGACTAGCGGGAGGGCTCTACGAGCAGTACTTC.

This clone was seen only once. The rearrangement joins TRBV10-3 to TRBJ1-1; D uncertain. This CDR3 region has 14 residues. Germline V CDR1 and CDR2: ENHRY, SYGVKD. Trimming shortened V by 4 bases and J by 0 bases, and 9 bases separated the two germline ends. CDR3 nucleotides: TGTGCCATCAGTGGCCATGGGCTGAACACTGAAGCTTTCTTT. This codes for CAISGHGLNTEAFF.

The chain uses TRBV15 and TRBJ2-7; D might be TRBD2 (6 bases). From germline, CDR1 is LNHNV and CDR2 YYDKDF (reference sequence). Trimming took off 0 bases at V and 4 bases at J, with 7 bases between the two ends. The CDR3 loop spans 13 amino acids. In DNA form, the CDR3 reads TGTGCCACCAGCAGAGATGCGGGGTACGAGCAGTACTTC. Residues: CATSRDAGYEQYF.

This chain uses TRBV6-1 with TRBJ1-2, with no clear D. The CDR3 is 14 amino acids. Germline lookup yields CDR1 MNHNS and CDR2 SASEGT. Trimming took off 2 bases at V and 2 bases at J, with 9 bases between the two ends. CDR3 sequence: CASSEWVGNYGYTF. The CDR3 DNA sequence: TGTGCCAGCAGTGAATGGGTGGGAAACTATGGCTACACCTTC.

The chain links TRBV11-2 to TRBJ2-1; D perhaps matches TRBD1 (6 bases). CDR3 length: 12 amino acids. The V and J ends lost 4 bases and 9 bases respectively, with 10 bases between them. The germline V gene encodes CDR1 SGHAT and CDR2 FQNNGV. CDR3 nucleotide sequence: TGTGCCAGCAGCTACAGGGTAGGTGAGCAGTTCTTC. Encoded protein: CASSYRVGEQFF.

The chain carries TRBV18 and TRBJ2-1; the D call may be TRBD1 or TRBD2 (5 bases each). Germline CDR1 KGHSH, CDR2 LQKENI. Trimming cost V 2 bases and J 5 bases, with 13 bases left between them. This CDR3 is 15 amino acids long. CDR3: CASSPTGYGDNEQFF. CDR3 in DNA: TGTGCCAGCTCACCAACAGGCTACGGGGACAATGAGCAGTTCTTC.

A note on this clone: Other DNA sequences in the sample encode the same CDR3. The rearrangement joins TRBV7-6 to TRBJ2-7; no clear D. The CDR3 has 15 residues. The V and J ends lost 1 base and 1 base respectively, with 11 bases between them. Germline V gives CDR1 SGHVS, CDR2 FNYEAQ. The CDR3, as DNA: TGTGCCAGCAGCTTAGGGACGGAGAGTTCCTACGAGCAGTACTTC. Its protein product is CASSLGTESSYEQYF. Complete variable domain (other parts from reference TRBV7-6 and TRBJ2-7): GAGVSQSPRYKVTKRGQDVALRCDPISGHVSLYWYRQALGQGPEFLTYFNYEAQQDKSGLPNDRFSAERPEGSISTLTIQRTEQRDSAMYRCASSLGTESSYEQYFGPGTRLTVT.

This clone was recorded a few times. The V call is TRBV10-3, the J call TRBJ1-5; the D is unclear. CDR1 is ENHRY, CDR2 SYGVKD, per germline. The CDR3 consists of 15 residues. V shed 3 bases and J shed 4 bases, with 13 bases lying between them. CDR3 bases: TGTGCCATCAGTGATGACGGAGGAGGTAATCAGCCCCAGCATTTT. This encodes CAISDDGGGNQPQHF.

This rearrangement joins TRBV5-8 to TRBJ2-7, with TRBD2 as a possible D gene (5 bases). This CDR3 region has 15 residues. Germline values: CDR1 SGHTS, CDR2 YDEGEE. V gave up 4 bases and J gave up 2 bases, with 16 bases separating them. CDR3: CASSPDFASPYEQYF. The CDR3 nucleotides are TGTGCCAGCAGCCCGGACTTCGCTTCACCCTACGAGCAGTACTTC.

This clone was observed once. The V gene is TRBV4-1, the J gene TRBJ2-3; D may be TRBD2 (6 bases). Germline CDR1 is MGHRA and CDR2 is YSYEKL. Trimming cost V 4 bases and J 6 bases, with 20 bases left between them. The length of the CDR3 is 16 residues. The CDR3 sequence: CASSPYGGAIVDTQYF. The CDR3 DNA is TGCGCCAGCAGCCCATACGGAGGGGCAATTGTGGATACGCAGTATTTT.

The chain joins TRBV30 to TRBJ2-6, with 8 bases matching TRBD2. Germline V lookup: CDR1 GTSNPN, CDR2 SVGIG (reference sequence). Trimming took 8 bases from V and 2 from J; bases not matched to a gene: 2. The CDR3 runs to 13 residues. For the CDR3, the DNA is TGTGCCCGGGAGGGGACTGGGGCCAACGTCCTGACTTTC. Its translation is CAREGTGANVLTF.

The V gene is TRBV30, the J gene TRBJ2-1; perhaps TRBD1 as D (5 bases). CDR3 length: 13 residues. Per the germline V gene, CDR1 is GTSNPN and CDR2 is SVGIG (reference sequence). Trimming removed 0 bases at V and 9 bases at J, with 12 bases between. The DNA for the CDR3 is TGTGCCTGGAGTGTACAGTGGGGCGGTGAGCAGTTCTTC. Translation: CAWSVQWGGEQFF. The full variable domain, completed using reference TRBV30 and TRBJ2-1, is SQTIHQWPATLVQPVGSPLSLECTVEGTSNPNLYWYRQAAGRGLQLLFYSVGIGQISSEVPQNLSASRPQDRQFILSSKKLLLSDSGFYLCAWSVQWGGEQFFGPGTRLTVL.